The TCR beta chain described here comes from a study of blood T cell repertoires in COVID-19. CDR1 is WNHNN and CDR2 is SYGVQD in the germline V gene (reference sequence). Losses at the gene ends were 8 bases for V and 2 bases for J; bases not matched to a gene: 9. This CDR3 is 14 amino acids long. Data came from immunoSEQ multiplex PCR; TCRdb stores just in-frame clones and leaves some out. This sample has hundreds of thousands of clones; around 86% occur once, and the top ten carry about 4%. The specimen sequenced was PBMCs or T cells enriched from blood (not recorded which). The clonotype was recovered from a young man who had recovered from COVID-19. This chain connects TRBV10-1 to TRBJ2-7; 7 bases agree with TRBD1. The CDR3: CASQERTGTYEQYF. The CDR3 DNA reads TGCGCCAGCCAGGAAAGGACAGGCACCTACGAGCAGTACTTC.